This TCR beta chain was identified during a study of cytomegalovirus exposure and HLA in healthy donors. The protocol was immunoSEQ multiplex PCR, while the TCRdb copy is restricted to in-frame clones and leaves out a portion. The table has 300,000 to 350,000 clones, approximately 85% seen once. The V gene lost 0 bases and the J gene lost 2 bases, with 11 bases spanning the gap. The CDR3 is 16 residues long. Per the germline V gene, CDR1 is LGHNA and CDR2 is YNFKEQ. J is TRBJ1-3 and V is TRBV4-2, with D maybe TRBD1 (5 bases). Sequencing input: PBMCs. This clonotype originated in a young man in good health and CMV-seronegative. CDR3 sequence: CASSQDGGAPGNTIYF. CDR3 DNA: TGTGCCAGCAGCCAAGATGGAGGGGCGCCTGGAAACACCATATATTTT.